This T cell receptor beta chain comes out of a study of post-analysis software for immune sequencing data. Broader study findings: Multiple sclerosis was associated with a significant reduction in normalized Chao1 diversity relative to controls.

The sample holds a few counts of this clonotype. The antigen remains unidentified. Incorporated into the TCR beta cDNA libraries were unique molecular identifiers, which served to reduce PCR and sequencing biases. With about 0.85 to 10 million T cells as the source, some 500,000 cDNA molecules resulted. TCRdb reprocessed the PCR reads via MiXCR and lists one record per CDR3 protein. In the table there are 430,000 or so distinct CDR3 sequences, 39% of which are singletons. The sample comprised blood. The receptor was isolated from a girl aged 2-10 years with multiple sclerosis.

The CDR3 DNA sequence: TGCAGTGCCCGACCCCGGGTAAGGGTGAACACTGAAGCTTTCTTT. Translation: CSARPRVRVNTEAFF. This chain links TRBV20-1 with TRBJ1-1; D is ambiguous. The V and J ends lost 6 bases and 0 bases respectively, with 17 bases between them. Germline loops: CDR1 DFQATT, CDR2 SNEGSKA (reference sequence). There are 15 residues in the CDR3.